Following are 6 T cell receptor beta chains from one sample sequenced in a study of PD-1 blockade in classical Hodgkin lymphoma. Assay used: immunoSEQ multiplex PCR; TCRdb lists only in-frame clones, some missing. The repertoire holds about 94,000 clones, with roughly 87% as singletons. Every patient relapsed after autologous stem cell transplantation, and brentuximab vedotin exposure varied. Sample: peripheral blood mononuclear cells (PBMCs), taken before the second cycle of nivolumab. These receptors originate from a human donor with classical Hodgkin lymphoma.

This clone was recorded once. V gene TRBV5-5 combines with J gene TRBJ1-1; D is uncertain. Deletions cut 4 bases from V and 3 bases from J, with 19 bases between. Per germline, CDR1 SGHKS and CDR2 YYEKEE (reference sequence). The CDR3 is 16 amino acids. The CDR3 DNA follows: TGTGCCAGCAGCGCCCGAGGACCTCGTAGTGACACTGAAGCTTTCTTT. Protein product: CASSARGPRSDTEAFF.

The chain has TRBV28 and TRBJ2-1; 12 bases agree with TRBD2. The J segment lost 4 bases and the V segment lost 6 bases, leaving 1 base of the junction unmatched. This CDR3 spans 14 amino acids. Per the germline V gene, CDR1 is MDHEN and CDR2 is SYDVKM. The CDR3 sequence is CASSLAGGYNEQFF. Written as DNA, the CDR3 is TGTGCCAGCAGCCTAGCGGGGGGGTACAATGAGCAGTTCTTC.

This clone was observed once. The chain joins TRBV27 to TRBJ2-1, with 11 bases aligning to TRBD2. The length of the CDR3 is 19 residues. Germline-derived CDR1 and CDR2 are MNHEY and SMNVEV (reference sequence). The junction had 16 bases not matched to a gene; V was cut back by 5 bases and J by 4 bases. The CDR3 is CASSASRGRTSGGYNEQFF. Written as DNA, the CDR3 is TGTGCCAGCAGTGCTTCAAGGGGTCGAACTAGCGGGGGTTACAATGAGCAGTTCTTC.

This chain uses TRBV11-2 with TRBJ2-1; possibly TRBD2 for D (5 bases). Trimming took off 5 bases at V and 0 bases at J, with 14 bases between the two ends. CDR1 is SGHAT, CDR2 FQNNGV, per germline. The CDR3 totals 16 residues. The CDR3 DNA reads as TGTGCCAGCAGCCAACTAGGCGGAAGCTCCTACAATGAGCAGTTCTTC. Amino acids: CASSQLGGSSYNEQFF.

The chain has TRBV10-1 and TRBJ2-3, with D perhaps TRBD1 (6 bases). Trimming shortened V by 5 bases and J by 0 bases, and 12 bases separated the two germline ends. Germline V gene sequence: CDR1 WNHNN, CDR2 SYGVQD (reference sequence). This CDR3 is built from 15 residues. CDR3 residues: CASSQGTGSTDTQYF. The CDR3 DNA reads as TGCGCCAGCAGTCAGGGGACGGGGAGCACAGATACGCAGTATTTT.

V gene TRBV29-1 combines with J gene TRBJ1-5; 9 bases match TRBD1. CDR3 length: 13 residues. The trim removed 6 bases at V and 2 bases at J, leaving 2 bases unmatched. Germline CDR1 reads SQVTM; CDR2 reads ANQGSEA. The CDR3 DNA reads as TGCAGCGTGGGACAGGGAGGCAATCAGCCCCAGCATTTT. Protein: CSVGQGGNQPQHF.